The TCR beta chain described here comes from a study of CD8+CD57+ T cells in acquired aplastic anemia. The study's findings and limits: Shared by patients and controls, 25 to 35 CD8+ CDR3s were abundant in patients.

The CDR3 runs to 15 residues. From germline, CDR1 is SGHAT and CDR2 FQNNGV. For this clonotype: The antigen is not known. An end of the junction does not agree with germline; a read error may underlie this.

For CDR3 and TCR beta VDJ profiling, genomic DNA was the template used. TCRdb processed the reads anew with MiXCR; each CDR3 protein has one entry. Among about 210,000 distinct CDR3 sequences listed, around 63% were seen once. The sequencing input was sorted CD4+, CD8+, or CD8+CD57+ T cells (not recorded which) from PBMCs. The chain has TRBV11-2 and TRBJ2-3; 16 bases map to TRBD2. The receptor was derived from a human donor in good health. CDR3 nucleotides: TGTGCCAGCCGGGGACTAGCGGGGGGGGAAGATACGCAGTGTTTT. Amino acids: CASRGLAGGEDTQCF.